The T cell receptor beta chain under discussion was sequenced for a study of blood T cell repertoires in COVID-19 (dated by TCRdb to 2018 to 2021). About the investigation overall: Samples from collaborators originated in the United States, Italy and Spain and spanned both the acute and convalescent phases of COVID-19. The dataset comprised deeply sampled blood TCRbeta repertoires from subjects exposed to, actively infected with, or recovered from COVID-19. The prospective study material was composed of cDNA or gDNA derived from T cells, B-cell-depleted T cells, or PBMCs. The repertoires were released in a freely available public database intended as a resource for research on the immune response to SARS-CoV-2. Where available, HLA class I and class II types were obtained from metadata supplied by the sample provider rather than from assay-based typing. Samples were obtained from the ongoing ImmuneRACE study (first 160 participants) and from roughly 1,300 subjects provided by 6 global collaborators. A de-identified subject ID, COVID-19 status, age in years and sex were almost always included in the sample metadata. The study at large found these results: The amount of clinical and demographic metadata varied by source and participant and was provided uncurated.

Each collaborating institution followed its own protocols to collect whole blood in K2EDTA tubes. For TCRbeta analysis, collaborator samples were shipped as frozen whole blood, as isolated PBMCs, or as DNA extracted from either sample type. On this clone itself: No cognate antigen has been identified for it. Per-base qualities were not stored, and no clone one base away is much larger.

CDR1 and CDR2 (ENHRY, SYGVKD) derive from the germline V gene. Trimming costs V 4 bases and J 4 bases, and their ends lie 21 bases apart. Reading from cysteine to phenylalanine, the CDR3 counts 17 amino acids. Of the read, only the CDR3 DNA is kept; its 51 bases are in frame from base 1. TCRbeta CDR3 regions were amplified from genomic DNA by means of the immunoSEQ Assay, a bias-controlled multiplex PCR. The authors' analysis ran thus. The number of nucleated cells in each sample was estimated from the amplification of reference gene primers within the assay. To quantify the absolute abundance of each unique TCRbeta CDR3 rearrangement, sequence reads were collapsed and filtered. For each sample, productive Simpson clonality was calculated by taking the square root of Simpson's diversity index across productive rearrangements. Imported from immuneACCESS, the table was reduced by TCRdb to in-frame sequences with V and J called. These copies leave out some clones; in studies compared against another copy, an unresolved V gene accounts for under half, and the cause of the remainder is not known. The V and J calls and clone size come from that table; D and trimming were worked out from the DNA. Recorded for this sample are 450,000 to 500,000 clones; 80% to 90% of them occurred a single time. The ten largest make up roughly 3.2% of the sample.

The receptor was isolated from a human donor in a cohort sampled during active COVID-19. The chain is assembled from TRBV10-3 and TRBJ2-3; TRBD1 might be the D gene, on 7 matching bases. Material: peripheral blood. The base sequence is TGTGCCATCAGTGGTAGGGGGCCGGCTAGCGTTTCAGATACGCAGTATTTT. This sequence encodes CAISGRGPASVSDTQYF.